The T cell receptor beta chain under discussion was sequenced for a study of graft-versus-host responses after intestinal transplantation. Study findings and constraints: Early post-transplant HvG declines were associated with peak circulating GvH clone levels. GvH clones occurred in recipient marrow; some first appeared in ileum or blood.

Points on this clone: The target antigen is unknown.

Profiling relied on immunoSEQ multiplex PCR, and the TCRdb table lists in-frame clones only, not all of them. The table shows about 88,000 clones, with 94% occurring only once. Trimming removed 4 bases from V and 7 bases from J, with 20 bases in between. CDR1 is SGHRS, CDR2 YFSETQ, per germline. The CDR3 spans 16 residues. The rearrangement links TRBV5-1 to TRBJ2-2; D uncertain. This specimen was unstimulated CD4+ T cells sorted from spleen or lymph node cells, taken before transplant. The source is a human donor who was the organ donor for an intestinal transplant. DNA for the CDR3: TGCGCCAGCAGCCTCCGGGCCGAAGGTCGGCTCGGGGAGCTGTTTTTT. The encoded protein is CASSLRAEGRLGELFF.